The following is a T cell receptor beta chain sequence with its context. As originally analysed: Amplification of reference gene primers was used by the study to estimate nucleated cell counts. Some clones are missing from TCRdb's copy, which holds only in-frame ones; the method was immunoSEQ multiplex PCR. V, J and clone size are taken as reported in that table, and D and trimming were inferred from the DNA itself. The data contain 300,000 to 450,000 clones, more than 70% of them singletons. This record belongs to a study of blood T cell repertoires in COVID-19. Across the study: There were acute and convalescent COVID-19 samples, and they came from the United States, Italy and Spain. T cells, B-cell-depleted T cells, or PBMCs supplied cDNA or gDNA.

Seattle's cohort entered during active infection and was followed longitudinally. The CDR3 length is 14 residues. Trimming removed 4 bases from V and 7 bases from J, with 14 bases in between. Looked up from germline, CDR1 is SGHTA and CDR2 is FQGNSA. This chain connects TRBV7-2 to TRBJ2-1; no reliable D call. Sequencing input: peripheral blood. The source is a woman aged 25 to 39 with COVID-19, enrolled during active disease. Written as DNA, the CDR3 is TGTGCCAGCAGCTCTACCACCCGGTCAAATGAGCAGTTCTTC. Protein product: CASSSTTRSNEQFF.